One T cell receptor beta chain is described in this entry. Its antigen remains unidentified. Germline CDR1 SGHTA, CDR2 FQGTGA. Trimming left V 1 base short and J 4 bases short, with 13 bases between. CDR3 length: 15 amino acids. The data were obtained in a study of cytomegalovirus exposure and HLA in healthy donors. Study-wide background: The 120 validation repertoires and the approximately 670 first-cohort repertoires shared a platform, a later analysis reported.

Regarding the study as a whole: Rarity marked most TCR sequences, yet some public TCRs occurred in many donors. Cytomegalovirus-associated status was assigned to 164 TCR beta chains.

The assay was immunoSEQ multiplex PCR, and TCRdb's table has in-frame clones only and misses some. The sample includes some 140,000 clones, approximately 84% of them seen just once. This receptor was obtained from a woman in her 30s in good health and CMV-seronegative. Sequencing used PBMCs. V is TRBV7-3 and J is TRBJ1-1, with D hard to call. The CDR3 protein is CASSLSRGSGTEAFF. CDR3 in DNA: TGTGCCAGCAGCTTAAGTCGGGGTAGCGGCACTGAAGCTTTCTTT.